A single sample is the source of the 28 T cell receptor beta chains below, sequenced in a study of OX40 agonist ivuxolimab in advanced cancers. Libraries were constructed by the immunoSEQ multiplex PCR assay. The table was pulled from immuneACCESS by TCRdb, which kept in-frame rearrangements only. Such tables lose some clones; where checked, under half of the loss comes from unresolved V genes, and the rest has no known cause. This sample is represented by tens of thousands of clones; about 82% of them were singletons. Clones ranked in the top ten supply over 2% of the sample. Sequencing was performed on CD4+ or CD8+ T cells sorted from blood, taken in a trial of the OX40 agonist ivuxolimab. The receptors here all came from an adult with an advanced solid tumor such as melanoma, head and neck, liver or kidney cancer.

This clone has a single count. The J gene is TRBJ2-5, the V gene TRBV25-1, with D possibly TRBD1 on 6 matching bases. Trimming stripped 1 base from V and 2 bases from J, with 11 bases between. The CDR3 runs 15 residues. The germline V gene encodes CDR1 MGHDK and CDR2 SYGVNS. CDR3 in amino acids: CASSESTGPQETQYF. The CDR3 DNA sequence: TGTGCCAGCAGTGAATCGACAGGACCACAAGAGACCCAGTACTTC.

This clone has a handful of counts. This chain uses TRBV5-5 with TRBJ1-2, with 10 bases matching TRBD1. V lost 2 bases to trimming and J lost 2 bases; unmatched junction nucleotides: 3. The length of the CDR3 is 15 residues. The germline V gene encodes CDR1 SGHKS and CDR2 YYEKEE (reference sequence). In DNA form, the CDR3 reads TGTGCCAGCAGCTTCTTGGACAGGGGGAACTATGGCTACACCTTC. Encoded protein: CASSFLDRGNYGYTF.

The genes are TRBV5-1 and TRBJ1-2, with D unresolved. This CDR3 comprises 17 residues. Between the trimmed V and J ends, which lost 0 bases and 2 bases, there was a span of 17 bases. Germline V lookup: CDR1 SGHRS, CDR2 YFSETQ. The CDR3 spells CASSLGGRVGLNYGYTF. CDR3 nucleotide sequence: TGCGCCAGCAGCTTGGGCGGCCGGGTAGGACTAAACTATGGCTACACCTTC.

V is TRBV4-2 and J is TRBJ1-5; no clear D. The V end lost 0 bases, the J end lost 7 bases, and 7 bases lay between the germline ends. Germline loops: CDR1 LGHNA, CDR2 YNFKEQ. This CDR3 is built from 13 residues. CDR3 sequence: CASSQDEGQPQHF. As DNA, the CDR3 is TGTGCCAGCAGCCAAGACGAGGGACAGCCCCAGCATTTT.

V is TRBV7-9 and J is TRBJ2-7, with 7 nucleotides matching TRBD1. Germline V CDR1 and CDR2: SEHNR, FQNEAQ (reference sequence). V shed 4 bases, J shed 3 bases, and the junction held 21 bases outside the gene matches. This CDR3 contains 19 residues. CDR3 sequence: CASSSPLLYRQGEVYEQYF. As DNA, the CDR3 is TGTGCCAGCAGCTCACCCCTCTTATATAGACAGGGTGAAGTCTACGAGCAGTACTTC.

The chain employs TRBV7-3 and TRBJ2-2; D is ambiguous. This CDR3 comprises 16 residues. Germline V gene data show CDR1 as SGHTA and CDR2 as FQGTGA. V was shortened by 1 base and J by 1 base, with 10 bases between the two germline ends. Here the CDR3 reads CASSLMGTGNTGELFF. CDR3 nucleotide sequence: TGTGCCAGCAGCTTAATGGGCACGGGGAACACCGGGGAGCTGTTTTTT.

In nucleotides, the CDR3 is TGTGCCAGTAGTATGGGTCACGGACAGGGTGAAAATGAGCAGTTCTTC. It encodes CASSMGHGQGENEQFF. The chain is built from TRBV19 and TRBJ2-1; TRBD1 aligns across 8 bases. The CDR3 sequence is 16 residues long. CDR1 and CDR2 (germline): LNHDA, SQIVND (reference sequence). Trimming took 3 bases from V and 7 from J; bases not matched to a gene: 11.

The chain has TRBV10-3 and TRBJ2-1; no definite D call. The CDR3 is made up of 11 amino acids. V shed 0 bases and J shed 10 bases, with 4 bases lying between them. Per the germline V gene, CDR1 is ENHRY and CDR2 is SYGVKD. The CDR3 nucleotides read TGTGCCATCAGTGAGTCAGAAGAGCAGTTCTTC. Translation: CAISESEEQFF.

The CDR3 sequence is CASSARDRLNTEAFF. The CDR3 DNA is TGTGCCAGCAGCGCCCGGGACAGGCTAAACACTGAAGCTTTCTTT. The chain has TRBV21-1 and TRBJ1-1; TRBD1 is the table's D call, not checked against the DNA. TRBV21-1 is designated a pseudogene. The CDR3 covers 15 residues.

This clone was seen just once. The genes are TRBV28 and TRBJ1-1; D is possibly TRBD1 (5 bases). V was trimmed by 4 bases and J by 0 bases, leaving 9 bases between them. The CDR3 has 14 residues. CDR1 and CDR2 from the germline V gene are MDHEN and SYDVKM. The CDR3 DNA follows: TGTGCCAGCAGTTGGGGGGGGATGAACACTGAAGCTTTCTTT. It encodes CASSWGGMNTEAFF.

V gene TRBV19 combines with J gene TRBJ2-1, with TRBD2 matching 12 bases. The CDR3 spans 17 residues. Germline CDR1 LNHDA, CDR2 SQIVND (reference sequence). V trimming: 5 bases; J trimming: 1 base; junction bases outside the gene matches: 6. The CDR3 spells CASSGLAGGISYNEQFF. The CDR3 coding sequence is TGTGCCAGTAGTGGGCTAGCGGGGGGGATATCCTACAATGAGCAGTTCTTC.

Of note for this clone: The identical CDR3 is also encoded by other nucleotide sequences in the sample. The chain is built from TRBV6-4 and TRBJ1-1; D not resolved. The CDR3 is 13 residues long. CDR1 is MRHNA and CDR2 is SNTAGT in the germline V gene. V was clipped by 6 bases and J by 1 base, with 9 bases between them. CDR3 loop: CASRRTGNTEAFF. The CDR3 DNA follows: TGTGCCAGCAGGAGGACGGGGAACACTGAAGCTTTCTTT.

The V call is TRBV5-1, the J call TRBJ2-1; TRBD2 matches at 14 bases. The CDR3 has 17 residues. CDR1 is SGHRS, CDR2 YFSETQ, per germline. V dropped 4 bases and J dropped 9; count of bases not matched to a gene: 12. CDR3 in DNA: TGCGCCAGCAGCGTACCTACCGGGACTAGCGGGGGCGGTGAGCAGTTCTTC. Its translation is CASSVPTGTSGGGEQFF.

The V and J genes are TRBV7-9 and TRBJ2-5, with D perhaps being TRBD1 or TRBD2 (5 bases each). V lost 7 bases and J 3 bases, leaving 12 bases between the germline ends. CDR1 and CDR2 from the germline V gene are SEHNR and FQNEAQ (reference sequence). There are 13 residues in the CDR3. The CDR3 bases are TGTGCCAGCAAAGGGACGATCAAAGAGACCCAGTACTTC. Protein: CASKGTIKETQYF.

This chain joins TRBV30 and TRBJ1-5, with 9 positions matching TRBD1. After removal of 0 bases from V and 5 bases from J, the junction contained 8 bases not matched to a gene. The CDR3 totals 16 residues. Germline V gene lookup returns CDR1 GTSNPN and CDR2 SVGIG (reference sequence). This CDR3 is CAWSVRGDRAHQPQHF. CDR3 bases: TGTGCCTGGAGTGTACGGGGGGACAGGGCGCATCAGCCCCAGCATTTT.

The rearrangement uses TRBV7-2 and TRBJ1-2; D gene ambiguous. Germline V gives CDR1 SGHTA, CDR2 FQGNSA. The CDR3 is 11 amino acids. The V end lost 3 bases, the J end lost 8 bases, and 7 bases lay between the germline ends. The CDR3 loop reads CASSFIGGYTF. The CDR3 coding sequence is TGTGCCAGCAGCTTTATAGGGGGCTACACCTTC.

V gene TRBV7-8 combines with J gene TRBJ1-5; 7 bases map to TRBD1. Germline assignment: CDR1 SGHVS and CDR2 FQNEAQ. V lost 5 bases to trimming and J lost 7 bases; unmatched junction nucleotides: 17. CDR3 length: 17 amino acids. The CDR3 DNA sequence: TGTGCCAGCAGCCCCTATAGGGGACCGACAGGGCGGCAGCCCCAGCATTTT. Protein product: CASSPYRGPTGRQPQHF. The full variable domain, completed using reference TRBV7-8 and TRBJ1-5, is GAGVSQSPRYKVAKRGQDVALRCDPISGHVSLFWYQQALGQGPEFLTYFQNEAQLDKSGLPSDRFFAERPEGSVSTLKIQRTQQEDSAVYLCASSPYRGPTGRQPQHFGDGTRLSIL.

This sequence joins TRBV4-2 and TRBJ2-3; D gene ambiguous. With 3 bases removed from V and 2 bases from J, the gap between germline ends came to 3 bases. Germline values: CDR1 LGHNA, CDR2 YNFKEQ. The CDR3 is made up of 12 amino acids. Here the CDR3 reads CASSQTTDTQYF. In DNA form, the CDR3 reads TGTGCCAGCAGCCAGACCACAGATACGCAGTATTTT.

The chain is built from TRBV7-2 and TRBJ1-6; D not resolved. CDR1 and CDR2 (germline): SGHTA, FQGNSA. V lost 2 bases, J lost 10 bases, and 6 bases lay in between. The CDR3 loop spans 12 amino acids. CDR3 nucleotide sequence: TGTGCCAGCAGCTTAAGTTCGTCACCCCTCCACTTT. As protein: CASSLSSSPLHF.

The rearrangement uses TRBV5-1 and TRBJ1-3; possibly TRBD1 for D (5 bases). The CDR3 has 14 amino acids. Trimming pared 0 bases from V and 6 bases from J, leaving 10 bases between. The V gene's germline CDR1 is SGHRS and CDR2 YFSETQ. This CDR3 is CASSLGWGENTIYF. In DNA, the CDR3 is TGCGCCAGCAGCTTGGGATGGGGCGAAAACACCATATATTTT.

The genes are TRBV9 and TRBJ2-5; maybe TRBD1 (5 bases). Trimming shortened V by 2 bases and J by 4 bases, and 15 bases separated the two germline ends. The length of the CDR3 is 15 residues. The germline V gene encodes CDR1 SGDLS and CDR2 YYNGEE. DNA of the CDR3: TGTGCCAGCAGCGTCACAGGATCGTTTGGAGAGACCCAGTACTTC. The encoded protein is CASSVTGSFGETQYF.

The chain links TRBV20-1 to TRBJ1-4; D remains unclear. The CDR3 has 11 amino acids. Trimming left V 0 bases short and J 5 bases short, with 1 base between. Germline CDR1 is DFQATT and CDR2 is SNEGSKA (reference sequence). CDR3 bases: TGCAGTGCTAGAGACAATGAAAAACTGTTTTTT. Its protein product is CSARDNEKLFF.

The CDR3 region has the DNA TGTGCCAGCAGCCAAGGACAGGGGGCGAACGAGCAGTACTTC. It specifies CASSQGQGANEQYF. The V and J genes are TRBV11-3 and TRBJ2-7; 11 bases align to TRBD1. CDR1 SGHNT and CDR2 YENEEA come from the germline V gene. The CDR3 is made up of 14 amino acids. Trimming took 5 bases from V and 5 from J; bases not matched to a gene: 5.

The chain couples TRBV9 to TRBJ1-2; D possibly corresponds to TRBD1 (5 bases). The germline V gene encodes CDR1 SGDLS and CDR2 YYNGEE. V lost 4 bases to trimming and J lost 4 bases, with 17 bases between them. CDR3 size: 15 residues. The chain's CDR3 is CASSLEEGSLYGYTF. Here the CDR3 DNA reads TGTGCCAGCAGCCTAGAAGAGGGGTCCCTCTATGGCTACACCTTC.

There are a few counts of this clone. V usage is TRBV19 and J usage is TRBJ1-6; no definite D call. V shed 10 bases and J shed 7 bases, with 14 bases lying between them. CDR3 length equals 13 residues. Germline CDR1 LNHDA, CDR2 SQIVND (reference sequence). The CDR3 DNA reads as TGTGCCACCTCAGCTGGAGGGAATTCACCCCTCCACTTT. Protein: CATSAGGNSPLHF.

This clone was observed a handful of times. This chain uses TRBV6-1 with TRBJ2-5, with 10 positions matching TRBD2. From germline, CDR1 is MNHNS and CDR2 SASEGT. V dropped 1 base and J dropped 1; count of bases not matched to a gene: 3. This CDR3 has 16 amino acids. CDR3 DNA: TGTGCCAGCAGTGAAGGACTAGCGGGCCGCCAAGAGACCCAGTACTTC. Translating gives CASSEGLAGRQETQYF.

The DNA of the CDR3 is TGTGCCAGCTCAGGGTCTGGAAACACCATATATTTT. This codes for CASSGSGNTIYF. The chain is built from TRBV27 and TRBJ1-3; tentatively, D is TRBD1 (5 bases). Trimming removed 8 bases at V and 1 base at J, with 6 bases between. The CDR3 is 12 amino acids. CDR1 is MNHEY and CDR2 is SMNVEV in the germline V gene (reference sequence).

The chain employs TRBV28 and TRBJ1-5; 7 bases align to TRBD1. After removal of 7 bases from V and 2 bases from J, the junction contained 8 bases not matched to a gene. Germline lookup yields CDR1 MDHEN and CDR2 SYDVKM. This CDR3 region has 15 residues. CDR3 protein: CASIRGRLGNQPQHF. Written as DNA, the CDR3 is TGTGCCAGCATAAGGGGGCGATTGGGCAATCAGCCCCAGCATTTT.